This T cell receptor (beta chain) came from a study of CD8 T cells in Susac syndrome. Reverse transcription of roughly 0.45 to 1 ug RNA was performed with random hexamers. TCRdb independently ran MiXCR on the immunoSEQ multiplex PCR reads; one entry per CDR3 protein. The table has nearly 200,000 distinct CDR3 sequences, 90% to 95% seen once. CDR3 length: 17 residues. Germline assignment: CDR1 KGHDR and CDR2 SFDVKD. J gave up 2 bases and V 1 base, and 6 bases lay outside the gene matches. J is TRBJ2-2 and V is TRBV24-1, with 7 bases lining up with TRBD2. This receptor was obtained from a human donor with multiple sclerosis. The specimen sequenced was CD4+ T cells from PBMCs. CDR3 in DNA: TGTGCCACCAGTGATTTACGGCTAGCGGACAACACCGGGGAGCTGTTTTTT. Its protein is CATSDLRLADNTGELFF.